What follows are 28 T cell receptor beta chains derived from one specimen sequenced in a study of cytomegalovirus exposure and HLA in healthy donors. PCR amplification relied on 60 Vbeta primers (plus 13 Jbeta primers). The assay was immunoSEQ multiplex PCR, and TCRdb's table has in-frame clones only and misses some. The sample lists under 150,000 clones; approximately 77% were seen once. Sequenced material: PBMCs. The receptors come from a woman aged 40 to 49 in good health and CMV-seronegative.

The chain carries TRBV29-1 and TRBJ2-1, with 14 bases aligning to TRBD2. CDR3 length: 15 residues. Germline CDR1 is SQVTM and CDR2 is ANQGSEA. J gave up 2 bases and V 6 bases, and 3 bases lay outside the gene matches. Written as DNA, the CDR3 is TGCAGCGTGGAGGGACTAGCGGGGGCCTACAATGAGCAGTTCTTC. This encodes CSVEGLAGAYNEQFF.

This sequence joins TRBV27 and TRBJ1-5; TRBD1 is a possible D gene (6 bases). Germline CDR1 is MNHEY and CDR2 is SMNVEV (reference sequence). The CDR3 covers 14 residues. V was clipped by 4 bases and J by 3 bases, with 10 bases between them. The CDR3 here is CASSSRTVNQPQHF. The CDR3 DNA follows: TGTGCCAGCAGTTCCCGGACAGTCAATCAGCCCCAGCATTTT.

The chain combines TRBV11-2 with TRBJ2-7; D may be TRBD2 (5 bases). Trimming pared 5 bases from V and 2 bases from J, leaving 13 bases between. In germline, CDR1 is SGHAT, CDR2 FQNNGV. This CDR3 has 14 residues. The CDR3 region has the DNA TGTGCCAGCAGCCCGACTACCATGACCTACGAGCAGTACTTC. Residues: CASSPTTMTYEQYF. The entire variable domain, with the rest obtained from reference TRBV11-2 and TRBJ2-7, is as follows: EAGVAQSPRYKIIEKRQSVAFWCNPISGHATLYWYQQILGQGPKLLIQFQNNGVVDDSQLPKDRFSAERLKGVDSTLKIQPAKLEDSAVYLCASSPTTMTYEQYFGPGTRLTVT.

The chain couples TRBV11-3 to TRBJ2-2; possibly TRBD1 for D (5 bases). V was shortened by 3 bases and J by 5 bases, with 16 bases between the two germline ends. Per germline, CDR1 SGHNT and CDR2 YENEEA. The CDR3 covers 16 residues. The CDR3 DNA reads TGTGCCAGCAGCTTGGAAGGGGCAGGTCCTACCGGGGAGCTGTTTTTT. Its translation is CASSLEGAGPTGELFF.

This clone was observed at least ten times. J is TRBJ1-6 and V is TRBV2, with 7 bases that match TRBD1. The J segment lost 5 bases and the V segment lost 3 bases, leaving 4 bases of the junction unmatched. Looked up from germline, CDR1 is SNHLY and CDR2 is FYNNEI. The CDR3 is 15 residues long. In nucleotides, the CDR3 is TGTGCCAGCAGTGAGGCAGGGGGGCATAATTCACCCCTCCACTTT. Amino acids: CASSEAGGHNSPLHF. The full variable domain, in which reference TRBV2 and TRBJ1-6 provide the parts outside the CDR3, is EPEVTQTPSHQVTQMGQEVILRCVPISNHLYFYWYRQILGQKVEFLVSFYNNEISEKSEIFDDQFSVERPDGSNFTLKIRSTKLEDSAMYFCASSEAGGHNSPLHFGNGTRLTVT.

The J gene is TRBJ1-6, the V gene TRBV30; D is unclear. V shed 0 bases and J shed 3 bases, with 9 bases lying between them. Germline V gene lookup returns CDR1 GTSNPN and CDR2 SVGIG (reference sequence). The CDR3 spans 15 residues. CDR3 protein: CAWSVVEGYNSPLHF. CDR3 sequence (DNA): TGTGCCTGGAGTGTAGTCGAGGGCTATAATTCACCCCTCCACTTT.

This clone was seen a single time. This chain joins TRBV5-1 and TRBJ2-2; D perhaps matches TRBD1 (6 bases). The CDR3 extends over 14 amino acids. CDR1 is SGHRS and CDR2 is YFSETQ in the germline V gene. Trimming removed 6 bases from V and 9 bases from J, with 18 bases in between. As DNA, the CDR3 is TGCGCCAGCAAATATGATCCAGGGGTAAGGGAGCTGTTTTTT. It yields the protein CASKYDPGVRELFF. Using reference TRBV5-1 and TRBJ2-2 for the parts outside the CDR3, the full variable domain is KAGVTQTPRYLIKTRGQQVTLSCSPISGHRSVSWYQQTPGQGLQFLFEYFSETQRNKGNFPGRFSGRQFSNSRSEMNVSTLELGDSALYLCASKYDPGVRELFFGEGSRLTVL.

Worth noting for this clone: Germline is not matched at one junction end, which may reflect a read error. DNA of the CDR3: TGTTCCAGCAGCTTAGGACAGGCAACGTTCTATGGCTACACCTTC. It encodes CSSSLGQATFYGYTF. The chain links TRBV7-9 to TRBJ1-2, with 7 bases lining up with TRBD1. Germline V lookup: CDR1 SEHNR, CDR2 FQNEAQ (reference sequence). The CDR3 loop spans 15 amino acids.

CDR3 sequence: CASSQAGRGNSPLHF. The CDR3 nucleotides read TGCGCCAGCAGCCAAGCTGGCCGAGGAAATTCACCCCTCCACTTT. This chain joins TRBV4-3 and TRBJ1-6; D is unresolved. Deletions cut 1 base from V and 7 bases from J, with 11 bases between. Germline assignment: CDR1 LGHNA and CDR2 YSLEER. This CDR3 is built from 15 residues.

The chain is built from TRBV19 and TRBJ2-3, with a tentative D call TRBD1 (6 bases). Germline-derived CDR1 and CDR2 are LNHDA and SQIVND (reference sequence). The CDR3 totals 15 residues. Deletions cut 5 bases from V and 3 bases from J, with 15 bases between. CDR3 DNA: TGTGCCAGTAGTCCGCCAGGGGCGATAACAGATACGCAGTATTTT. Encoded protein: CASSPPGAITDTQYF.

This rearrangement joins TRBV19 to TRBJ1-1; 8 bases map to TRBD1. Looked up from germline, CDR1 is LNHDA and CDR2 is SQIVND (reference sequence). The CDR3 spans 22 residues. With 6 bases clipped from V and 1 base from J, the junction kept 28 bases outside the gene matches. CDR3 DNA sequence: TGTGCCAGTAGGGGAGGGGGGACGGACAGGGTGTGGATTTGGGGGAGGAACACTGAAGCTTTCTTT. Protein: CASRGGGTDRVWIWGRNTEAFF.

The rearrangement links TRBV7-2 to TRBJ2-2; D perhaps matches TRBD1 (6 bases). CDR3 length: 17 residues. The V end was cut by 1 base, the J end by 7 bases, with 19 bases between. The germline V gene encodes CDR1 SGHTA and CDR2 FQGNSA. CDR3 in amino acids: CASSLGPGHPGNGELFF. For the CDR3, the DNA is TGTGCCAGCAGCTTAGGGCCGGGACACCCGGGGAACGGGGAGCTGTTTTTT.

There are a few counts of this clone. The chain recombines TRBV10-1 with TRBJ2-5, with D tentatively TRBD1 (6 bases). CDR3 length equals 13 residues. Trimming shortened V by 2 bases and J by 5 bases, and 9 bases separated the two germline ends. Germline V gene sequence: CDR1 WNHNN, CDR2 SYGVQD (reference sequence). The CDR3 region has the DNA TGCGCCAGCAGTGAGGGGGGCAAGGAGACCCAGTACTTC. Its protein is CASSEGGKETQYF.

The chain employs TRBV6-5 and TRBJ1-5, with TRBD1 as a possible D gene (5 bases). Trimming left V 4 bases short and J 0 bases short, with 7 bases between. The CDR3 is 14 residues long. CDR1 is MNHEY, CDR2 SVGAGI, per germline. CDR3 loop: CASSSGFSNQPQHF. CDR3 nucleotide sequence: TGTGCCAGCAGTTCAGGGTTTAGCAATCAGCCCCAGCATTTT.

This clone was counted a few times. This chain uses TRBV28 with TRBJ2-1, with D possibly being TRBD2 (6 bases). The CDR3 is 14 amino acids. The germline V gene has CDR1 MDHEN and CDR2 SYDVKM. The ends were cut back, 5 bases at V and 3 bases at J, with 11 bases in the middle. The CDR3 DNA reads as TGTGCCAGCAGTAGGCGGGGTCGCTACAATGAGCAGTTCTTC. The encoded protein is CASSRRGRYNEQFF.

V usage is TRBV5-6 and J usage is TRBJ1-3; TRBD1 aligns across 7 bases. The germline CDR1 and CDR2 sequences are SGHDT and YYEEEE. V lost 0 bases and J lost 2; bases outside the gene matches: 11. This CDR3 comprises 18 residues. CDR3 sequence: CASSLARYRGLPGNTIYF. The CDR3 DNA sequence: TGTGCCAGCAGCTTGGCCCGGTACAGGGGCCTGCCTGGAAACACCATATATTTT.

The chain carries TRBV14 and TRBJ2-3; 9 positions match TRBD2. The CDR3 has 15 residues. Per germline, CDR1 SGHDN and CDR2 FVKESK. The V and J ends lost 4 bases and 6 bases, in that order; junction bases with no gene match: 8. This CDR3 is CASSRGGGAGDTQYF. The CDR3 DNA sequence: TGTGCCAGCAGCCGGGGCGGGGGGGCAGGTGATACGCAGTATTTT.

The gene calls are TRBV29-1 and TRBJ1-5, with 9 bases matching TRBD1. Germline CDR1 and CDR2: SQVTM and ANQGSEA. The V and J ends lost 5 bases and 2 bases, in that order; junction bases with no gene match: 19. This CDR3 is 19 amino acids long. The CDR3 nucleotides are TGCAGCGTTCCCCTCTTAATCGGCACAGGGGGCGTCGGCAATCAGCCCCAGCATTTT. Translating it yields CSVPLLIGTGGVGNQPQHF.

In this sample, this clone turned up many times. DNA of the CDR3: TGCGCCAGCAGTGAGGACCCCCCCGACAGGGTGAATGGCTACACCTTC. Residues: CASSEDPPDRVNGYTF. This chain joins TRBV10-1 and TRBJ1-2, with 7 bases aligning to TRBD1. V dropped 2 bases and J dropped 6; count of bases not matched to a gene: 12. This CDR3 is 16 amino acids long. Germline CDR1 WNHNN, CDR2 SYGVQD (reference sequence).

On this clone itself: Other DNA sequences of this sample code for an identical CDR3. V gene TRBV4-1 combines with J gene TRBJ2-5, with TRBD2 matching over 11 bases. Per the germline V gene, CDR1 is MGHRA and CDR2 is YSYEKL. The length of the CDR3 is 16 residues. Trimming at V came to 0 bases and at J to 4 bases, leaving 4 bases not matched to a gene. Here the CDR3 DNA reads TGCGCCAGCAGCCAAGATGGAACTAGCGGGGGAGAGACCCAGTACTTC. This sequence encodes CASSQDGTSGGETQYF.

The chain has TRBV6-6 and TRBJ2-1; the match to TRBD2 covers 14 bases. J was trimmed by 12 bases and V by 2 bases; bases with no gene match: 6. This CDR3 region has 15 residues. Germline CDR1 is MNHNY and CDR2 is SVGAGI (reference sequence). The CDR3 spells CASSYGTSGGVRQFF. The CDR3 region has the DNA TGTGCCAGCAGTTACGGGACTAGCGGGGGAGTAAGGCAGTTCTTC.

The V and J genes are TRBV7-2 and TRBJ2-2; TRBD2 is a possible D gene (6 bases). CDR1 SGHTA and CDR2 FQGNSA come from the germline V gene. The CDR3 runs 16 residues. Deletions cut 5 bases from V and 0 bases from J, with 13 bases between. In DNA form, the CDR3 reads TGTGCCAGCAGCGGGGGAGGACGGACGAACACCGGGGAGCTGTTTTTT. This gives the protein CASSGGGRTNTGELFF. Full variable domain (remainder filled in from reference TRBV7-2 and TRBJ2-2): GAGVSQSPSNKVTEKGKDVELRCDPISGHTALYWYRQSLGQGLEFLIYFQGNSAPDKSGLPSDRFSAERTGGSVSTLTIQRTQQEDSAVYLCASSGGGRTNTGELFFGEGSRLTVL.

The chain is built from TRBV4-2 and TRBJ1-1, with unresolved D. The V gene's germline CDR1 is LGHNA and CDR2 YNFKEQ. With 1 base removed from V and 10 bases from J, the gap between germline ends came to 16 bases. This CDR3 has 14 amino acids. The chain's CDR3 is CASSQVLASTRAFF. DNA of the CDR3: TGTGCCAGCAGCCAAGTCCTCGCGAGCACGAGAGCTTTCTTT.

The chain is built from TRBV30 and TRBJ2-2; D gene ambiguous. The CDR3 covers 14 residues. With 4 bases removed from V and 7 bases from J, the gap between germline ends came to 16 bases. The germline V gene has CDR1 GTSNPN and CDR2 SVGIG (reference sequence). The CDR3 here is CAWTAQGVIGELFF. The CDR3 coding sequence is TGTGCCTGGACCGCCCAAGGAGTGATCGGGGAGCTGTTTTTT. Full variable domain (outside the CDR3, taken from reference TRBV30 and TRBJ2-2): SQTIHQWPATLVQPVGSPLSLECTVEGTSNPNLYWYRQAAGRGLQLLFYSVGIGQISSEVPQNLSASRPQDRQFILSSKKLLLSDSGFYLCAWTAQGVIGELFFGEGSRLTVL.

The chain joins TRBV7-9 to TRBJ1-2; 11 bases agree with TRBD1. V dropped 5 bases and J dropped 8; count of bases not matched to a gene: 19. The CDR3 extends over 18 amino acids. The germline gives CDR1 SEHNR, CDR2 FQNEAQ (reference sequence). The CDR3 DNA reads TGTGCCAGCAGCGCCCAGGCTACCGGGACAGGGGGTGGTAGGGGCTACACCTTC. As protein: CASSAQATGTGGGRGYTF.

This clone appeared a single time. The chain is built from TRBV29-1 and TRBJ2-2; D is unclear. CDR1 SQVTM and CDR2 ANQGSEA come from the germline V gene. This CDR3 has 13 amino acids. With 8 bases removed from V and 4 bases from J, the gap between germline ends came to 14 bases. The CDR3 nucleotides read TGCAGCACCGATGCCGGAGCCACCGGGGAGCTGTTTTTT. Translated, it gives CSTDAGATGELFF.

This rearrangement joins TRBV7-9 to TRBJ1-2, with D possibly TRBD1 on 6 matching bases. Germline V CDR1 and CDR2: SEHNR, FQNEAQ (reference sequence). Trimming stripped 6 bases from V and 5 bases from J, with 16 bases between. The CDR3 contains 14 residues. CDR3 sequence (DNA): TGTGCCAGCAGGGACAGTCCCGACATTTATGGCTACACCTTC. Protein: CASRDSPDIYGYTF. The full variable domain, in which reference TRBV7-9 and TRBJ1-2 provide the parts outside the CDR3, is DTGVSQNPRHKITKRGQNVTFRCDPISEHNRLYWYRQTLGQGPEFLTYFQNEAQLEKSRLLSDRFSAERPKGSFSTLEIQRTEQGDSAMYLCASRDSPDIYGYTFGSGTRLTVV.

This chain links TRBV28 with TRBJ2-1; D may be TRBD1 (7 bases). This CDR3 is 12 amino acids long. Trimming took off 6 bases at V and 15 bases at J, with 18 bases between the two ends. CDR1 is MDHEN, CDR2 SYDVKM, per germline. The CDR3 DNA follows: TGTGCCAGCAGCCTGAGGGCGCAGGGGGGGTTCTTC. This sequence encodes CASSLRAQGGFF.